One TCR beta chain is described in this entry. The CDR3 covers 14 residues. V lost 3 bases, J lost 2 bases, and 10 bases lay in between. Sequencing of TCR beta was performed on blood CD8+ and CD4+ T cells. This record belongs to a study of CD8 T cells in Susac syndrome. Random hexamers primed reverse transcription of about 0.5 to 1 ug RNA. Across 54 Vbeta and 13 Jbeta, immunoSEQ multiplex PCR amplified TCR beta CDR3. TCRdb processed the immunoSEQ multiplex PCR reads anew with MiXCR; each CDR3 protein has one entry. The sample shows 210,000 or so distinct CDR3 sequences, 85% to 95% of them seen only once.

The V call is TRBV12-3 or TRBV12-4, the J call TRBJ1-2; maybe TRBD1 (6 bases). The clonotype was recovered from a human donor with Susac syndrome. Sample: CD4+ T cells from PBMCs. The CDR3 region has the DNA TGTGCCAGCAGTTTCCAGGGGCCCAACTATGGCTACACCTTC. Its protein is CASSFQGPNYGYTF.